These 21 T cell receptor beta chains share one sample of origin, sequenced in a study of OX40 agonist ivuxolimab in advanced cancers. Sequencing was performed with immunoSEQ multiplex PCR; in TCRdb, only in-frame clones are kept and a portion is missing. The sample lists 70,000 to 90,000 clones; roughly 84% were seen once. The sample consisted of CD4+ or CD8+ T cells sorted from blood, taken in a trial of the OX40 agonist ivuxolimab. These receptors were taken from an adult with an advanced solid tumor such as melanoma, head and neck, liver or kidney cancer.

V gene TRBV19 combines with J gene TRBJ1-5; 8 bases fit TRBD1. CDR1 is LNHDA, CDR2 SQIVND, per germline (reference sequence). CDR3 size: 18 residues. With V trimmed by 4 bases and J by 1 base, 12 bases remained unmatched. The CDR3 here is CASSTPGGAAWSNQPQHF. CDR3 in DNA: TGTGCCAGTAGTACGCCAGGGGGCGCGGCGTGGAGCAATCAGCCCCAGCATTTT.

The genes are TRBV7-6 and TRBJ1-4; no clear D gene. The V gene lost 2 bases and the J gene lost 1 base, with 5 bases spanning the gap. Germline loops: CDR1 SGHVS, CDR2 FNYEAQ. The CDR3 length is 14 residues. CDR3 nucleotide sequence: TGTGCCAGCAGCTTATCTGTAACTAATGAAAAACTGTTTTTT. Residues: CASSLSVTNEKLFF.

The J gene is TRBJ1-5, the V gene TRBV19; possible D gene TRBD1, 5 bases. With 5 bases removed from V and 4 bases from J, the gap between germline ends came to 24 bases. The length of the CDR3 is 18 residues. CDR1 and CDR2 from the germline V gene are LNHDA and SQIVND (reference sequence). The CDR3 sequence: CASSAPSRGDFGNQPQHF. In nucleotides, the CDR3 is TGTGCCAGTAGTGCACCCTCCCGCGGGGACTTCGGGAATCAGCCCCAGCATTTT.

The chain carries TRBV6-1 and TRBJ2-6; 9 bases align to TRBD1. The CDR3 loop spans 21 amino acids. Trimming cost V 0 bases and J 4 bases; bases outside gene matches: 16. The germline V gene has CDR1 MNHNS and CDR2 SASEGT. The CDR3 sequence is CASSEALPLRPQGAGANVLTF. As DNA, the CDR3 is TGTGCCAGCAGTGAAGCGCTTCCCCTACGGCCACAGGGGGCCGGGGCCAACGTCCTGACTTTC.

J is TRBJ1-4 and V is TRBV18; 7 bases agree with TRBD1. Germline CDR1 KGHSH, CDR2 LQKENI. After removal of 2 bases from V and 3 bases from J, the junction contained 0 bases not matched to a gene. The CDR3 is 14 amino acids. The DNA for the CDR3 is TGTGCCAGCTCACCAACAGGGGCTAATGAAAAACTGTTTTTT. Translation gives CASSPTGANEKLFF. Full variable domain (missing parts from reference TRBV18 and TRBJ1-4): NAGVMQNPRHLVRRRGQEARLRCSPMKGHSHVYWYRQLPEEGLKFMVYLQKENIIDESGMPKERFSAEFPKEGPSILRIQQVVRGDSAAYFCASSPTGANEKLFFGSGTQLSVL.

The rearrangement links TRBV5-1 to TRBJ2-3; no clear D gene. Between the trimmed V and J ends, which lost 1 base and 0 bases, there was a span of 12 bases. Germline V gives CDR1 SGHRS, CDR2 YFSETQ. The CDR3 has 16 amino acids. In DNA, the CDR3 is TGCGCCAGCAGCTTGATTGCGCTTTCTAGCACAGATACGCAGTATTTT. This gives the protein CASSLIALSSTDTQYF.

The gene calls are TRBV5-8 and TRBJ1-1; 7 bases are a match to TRBD1. CDR1 and CDR2 from the germline V gene are SGHTS and YDEGEE. V trimming: 5 bases; J trimming: 5 bases; junction bases outside the gene matches: 6. The CDR3 extends over 13 amino acids. The CDR3 protein is CASSMGQFTEAFF. The CDR3 nucleotides read TGTGCCAGCAGTATGGGACAGTTTACTGAAGCTTTCTTT.

This chain links TRBV7-9 with TRBJ1-5; D is unclear. V was clipped by 0 bases and J by 0 bases, with 3 bases between them. CDR3 length equals 14 residues. The germline V gene has CDR1 SEHNR and CDR2 FQNEAQ (reference sequence). CDR3 in amino acids: CASSLAGSNQPQHF. CDR3 bases: TGTGCCAGCAGCTTAGCGGGTAGCAATCAGCCCCAGCATTTT.

The sample holds a few counts of this clone. This chain links TRBV7-2 with TRBJ2-7; no firm D call. Per the germline V gene, CDR1 is SGHTA and CDR2 is FQGNSA. V was pared by 1 base and J by 2 bases, with 12 bases between. The length of the CDR3 is 15 residues. In nucleotides, the CDR3 is TGTGCCAGCAGCTTAGACCGGAACCGAGCCTACGAGCAGTACTTC. Protein product: CASSLDRNRAYEQYF.

This sequence joins TRBV7-9 and TRBJ1-1; a weak D match, TRBD1 (6 bases). Germline-derived CDR1 and CDR2 are SEHNR and FQNEAQ (reference sequence). V lost 5 bases and J 1 base, leaving 14 bases between the germline ends. The CDR3 totals 15 residues. The CDR3 protein is CASSVPQGKNTEAFF. Written as DNA, the CDR3 is TGTGCCAGCAGCGTACCACAGGGTAAGAACACTGAAGCTTTCTTT.

This chain uses TRBV6-6 with TRBJ2-4; D perhaps matches TRBD1 (7 bases). Germline CDR1 and CDR2: MNHNY and SVGAGI (reference sequence). CDR3 length equals 11 residues. V shed 4 bases and J shed 14 bases, with 12 bases lying between them. CDR3 nucleotide sequence: TGTGCCAGCAGTTCTCAGGGGGGAGAGTACTTC. The encoded protein is CASSSQGGEYF.

In DNA form, the CDR3 reads TGTGCCAGCTCACCGGTCGGGACAGCCCATAGCAATCAGCCCCAGCATTTT. It specifies CASSPVGTAHSNQPQHF. This sequence joins TRBV18 and TRBJ1-5; 7 nucleotides align to TRBD1. This CDR3 is 17 amino acids long. CDR1 is KGHSH, CDR2 LQKENI, per germline. J lost 0 bases, V lost 3 bases, and 8 bases had no gene match. The complete variable domain, with remaining parts taken from reference TRBV18 and TRBJ1-5, reads NAGVMQNPRHLVRRRGQEARLRCSPMKGHSHVYWYRQLPEEGLKFMVYLQKENIIDESGMPKERFSAEFPKEGPSILRIQQVVRGDSAAYFCASSPVGTAHSNQPQHFGDGTRLSIL.

This clone was observed once. J is TRBJ2-5 and V is TRBV7-2; 7 positions agree with TRBD2. The germline gives CDR1 SGHTA, CDR2 FQGNSA. Unmatched junction bases numbered 7, after V lost 8 bases and J lost 1 base. CDR3 length: 14 amino acids. CDR3 nucleotide sequence: TGTGCCAGCGCGTGGGGAGGGGTCCAAGAGACCCAGTACTTC. Its translation is CASAWGGVQETQYF.

This clone was seen many times. The genes are TRBV11-3 and TRBJ2-1; maybe TRBD2 (6 bases). V gave up 1 base and J gave up 8 bases, with 15 bases separating them. The CDR3 has 15 amino acids. Germline lookup yields CDR1 SGHNT and CDR2 YENEEA. The CDR3 DNA reads as TGTGCCAGCAGCTTAGCCAAGGCCCCTAGCGATGAGCAGTTCTTC. It codes for CASSLAKAPSDEQFF. The full variable domain, with the rest looked up from reference TRBV11-3 and TRBJ2-1, is EAGVVQSPRYKIIEKKQPVAFWCNPISGHNTLYWYLQNLGQGPELLIRYENEEAVDDSQLPKDRFSAERLKGVDSTLKIQPAELGDSAVYLCASSLAKAPSDEQFFGPGTRLTVL.

This chain links TRBV7-2 with TRBJ1-1; D remains ambiguous. The CDR3 totals 15 residues. Germline V lookup: CDR1 SGHTA, CDR2 FQGNSA. Trimming left V 2 bases short and J 6 bases short, with 16 bases between. The CDR3 sequence: CASSLSLLGSSEAFF. Written as DNA, the CDR3 is TGTGCCAGCAGCTTAAGTCTTTTAGGGTCTTCTGAAGCTTTCTTT. Based on the CDR3 plus reference TRBV7-2 and TRBJ1-1, the full variable domain is GAGVSQSPSNKVTEKGKDVELRCDPISGHTALYWYRQSLGQGLEFLIYFQGNSAPDKSGLPSDRFSAERTGGSVSTLTIQRTQQEDSAVYLCASSLSLLGSSEAFFGQGTRLTVV.

This clone was seen a handful of times. The chain recombines TRBV7-2 with TRBJ1-2; TRBD1 aligns across 9 bases. V lost 5 bases, J lost 5 bases, and 9 bases stayed unmatched. The CDR3 extends over 15 amino acids. Germline V gives CDR1 SGHTA, CDR2 FQGNSA. The CDR3 DNA is TGTGCCAGCAGCCCAAGGACAGGGGAAGGTTATGGCTACACCTTC. Translating gives CASSPRTGEGYGYTF. Filled out from reference TRBV7-2 and TRBJ1-2, the complete variable domain reads GAGVSQSPSNKVTEKGKDVELRCDPISGHTALYWYRQSLGQGLEFLIYFQGNSAPDKSGLPSDRFSAERTGGSVSTLTIQRTQQEDSAVYLCASSPRTGEGYGYTFGSGTRLTVV.

The chain has TRBV13 and TRBJ1-2; unclear D gene. The CDR3 sequence is 15 residues long. CDR1 is PRHDT, CDR2 FYEKMQ, per germline (reference sequence). V was clipped by 5 bases and J by 6 bases, with 19 bases between them. The CDR3 is CASSRIGGIQNGYTF. CDR3 nucleotide sequence: TGTGCCAGCAGCCGGATAGGAGGGATCCAAAATGGCTACACCTTC.

The rearrangement uses TRBV7-9 and TRBJ1-4; weak D call: TRBD1 (5 bases). Per the germline V gene, CDR1 is SEHNR and CDR2 is FQNEAQ (reference sequence). The CDR3 extends over 13 amino acids. Trimming removed 6 bases from V and 8 bases from J, with 13 bases in between. The CDR3 DNA follows: TGTGCCAGCAGTCCAGGGTCCTTAGAAAAACTGTTTTTT. Residues: CASSPGSLEKLFF. Using reference TRBV7-9 and TRBJ1-4 for the parts outside the CDR3, the full variable domain is DTGVSQNPRHKITKRGQNVTFRCDPISEHNRLYWYRQTLGQGPEFLTYFQNEAQLEKSRLLSDRFSAERPKGSFSTLEIQRTEQGDSAMYLCASSPGSLEKLFFGSGTQLSVL.

The rearrangement joins TRBV11-3 to TRBJ2-1, with D possibly matching TRBD1 (6 bases). V lost 5 bases, J lost 7 bases, and 15 bases lay in between. This CDR3 has 14 amino acids. Germline V gene lookup returns CDR1 SGHNT and CDR2 YENEEA. Written as DNA, the CDR3 is TGTGCCAGCAGCCCGGGACCCACAGGGAATGAGCAGTTCTTC. It translates to CASSPGPTGNEQFF.

The V call is TRBV6-6, the J call TRBJ1-1; D uncertain. Per the germline V gene, CDR1 is MNHNY and CDR2 is SVGAGI (reference sequence). This CDR3 has 11 amino acids. Trimming cost V 3 bases and J 5 bases, with 4 bases left between them. CDR3 in amino acids: CASSYMTEAFF. Here the CDR3 DNA reads TGTGCCAGCAGTTATATGACTGAAGCTTTCTTT.

This chain links TRBV5-1 with TRBJ2-1, with D unresolved. Germline CDR1 SGHRS, CDR2 YFSETQ. The V gene lost 0 bases and the J gene lost 5 bases, with 6 bases spanning the gap. CDR3 length equals 13 residues. The chain's CDR3 is CASSLVPNNEQFF. As DNA, the CDR3 is TGCGCCAGCAGCTTGGTCCCCAACAATGAGCAGTTCTTC.